The 26 T cell receptor beta chains below come from one sample, sequenced in a study of OX40 agonist ivuxolimab in advanced cancers. Profiled with immunoSEQ multiplex PCR; TCRdb holds only in-frame clones, not every one. The sample comprises fewer than 50,000 clones, roughly 90% of which are singletons, and approximately 16% rests with the top ten. The source was CD4+ or CD8+ T cells sorted from blood, collected in a trial of the OX40 agonist ivuxolimab. Every receptor here comes from an adult with an advanced solid tumor such as melanoma, head and neck, liver or kidney cancer.

The chain recombines TRBV6-1 with TRBJ1-2, with 8 nucleotides matching TRBD1. V gave up 4 bases and J gave up 0 bases; unmatched junction bases: 7. Germline-derived CDR1 and CDR2 are MNHNS and SASEGT. The CDR3 consists of 16 residues. CDR3 coding DNA: TGTGCCAGCAGTGGGACAGGGTCGGGGGCTAACTATGGCTACACCTTC. Translation gives CASSGTGSGANYGYTF.

This chain joins TRBV27 and TRBJ2-3; the match to TRBD2 covers 11 bases. This CDR3 is built from 16 residues. Losses at the gene ends were 3 bases for V and 0 bases for J; bases not matched to a gene: 2. The germline CDR1 and CDR2 sequences are MNHEY and SMNVEV (reference sequence). The CDR3 nucleotides read TGTGCCAGCAGTTTTGGGACTAGCGGTAGCACAGATACGCAGTATTTT. It codes for CASSFGTSGSTDTQYF.

The chain employs TRBV9 and TRBJ2-1, with D tentatively TRBD2 (5 bases). V was cut by 4 bases and J by 0 bases, with 14 bases left in between. The length of the CDR3 is 16 residues. Germline CDR1 reads SGDLS; CDR2 reads YYNGEE. The CDR3 loop is CASSHRGSASYNEQFF. The CDR3 DNA reads TGTGCCAGCAGCCACCGAGGGTCGGCCTCCTACAATGAGCAGTTCTTC.

CDR3 coding DNA: TGTGCCAGCAGTTTATCCCCCCGGTTAGCGGGAGTTCGAAGGGAGTACTTC. Its translation: CASSLSPRLAGVRREYF. This chain uses TRBV27 with TRBJ2-7, with 9 positions matching TRBD2. The CDR3 length is 17 residues. The V segment lost 0 bases and the J segment 11 bases; nucleotides outside the gene matches: 17. Germline CDR1 and CDR2: MNHEY and SMNVEV (reference sequence).

On this clone itself: A junction boundary mismatches the germline segment, possibly from a read error. Distinct nucleotide sequences in the sample also encode this CDR3. V is TRBV5-4 and J is TRBJ1-1; TRBD1 agrees at 9 bases. Germline values: CDR1 SGHNT, CDR2 YYREEE (reference sequence). The CDR3 contains 13 residues. For the CDR3, the DNA is TGTGCCAGCAGCTCACAGGGGGCCGCTGAAGCCTTCTTT. It yields the protein CASSSQGAAEAFF. Filled out from reference TRBV5-4 and TRBJ1-1, the complete variable domain reads ETGVTQSPTHLIKTRGQQVTLRCSSQSGHNTVSWYQQALGQGPQFIFQYYREEENGRGNFPPRFSGLQFPNYSSELNVNALELDDSALYLCASSSQGAAEAFFGQGTRLTVV.

The V gene is TRBV9, the J gene TRBJ2-1, with D uncertain. The germline V gene has CDR1 SGDLS and CDR2 YYNGEE. V was pared by 1 base and J by 5 bases, with 4 bases between. The CDR3 is 12 residues long. Here the CDR3 reads CASSVMDNEQFF. DNA for the CDR3: TGTGCCAGCAGCGTAATGGACAATGAGCAGTTCTTC.

V is TRBV27 and J is TRBJ2-1; 10 bases map to TRBD1. The CDR3 is 16 amino acids. Germline assignment: CDR1 MNHEY and CDR2 SMNVEV (reference sequence). Trimming at V came to 4 bases and at J to 5 bases, leaving 8 bases not matched to a gene. Here the CDR3 DNA reads TGTGCCAGCAGTTCCCCCGGGACAGGGGCAGACAATGAGCAGTTCTTC. Translating it yields CASSSPGTGADNEQFF.

The V and J genes are TRBV5-4 and TRBJ2-1, with D perhaps TRBD2 (6 bases). Trimming pared 0 bases from V and 2 bases from J, leaving 12 bases between. The germline gives CDR1 SGHNT, CDR2 YYREEE (reference sequence). The CDR3 contains 16 residues. This CDR3 is CASSLDRGRTYNEQFF. The CDR3 DNA is TGTGCCAGCAGCTTGGATCGGGGGAGGACCTACAATGAGCAGTTCTTC. The variable domain in full, with the rest retrieved from reference TRBV5-4 and TRBJ2-1, is ETGVTQSPTHLIKTRGQQVTLRCSSQSGHNTVSWYQQALGQGPQFIFQYYREEENGRGNFPPRFSGLQFPNYSSELNVNALELDDSALYLCASSLDRGRTYNEQFFGPGTRLTVL.

J is TRBJ2-1 and V is TRBV11-3; D is ambiguous. Deletions cut 4 bases from V and 0 bases from J, with 13 bases between. CDR1 is SGHNT, CDR2 YENEEA, per germline. The CDR3 loop spans 16 amino acids. The CDR3 region is CASSSRVLSSYNEQFF. For the CDR3, the DNA is TGTGCCAGCAGCTCCCGGGTCCTGAGCTCCTACAATGAGCAGTTCTTC.

The V and J genes are TRBV5-6 and TRBJ2-7; D unresolved. Per germline, CDR1 SGHDT and CDR2 YYEEEE. The V end was cut by 2 bases, the J end by 3 bases, with 12 bases between. This CDR3 has 14 residues. The CDR3 loop is CASSLRREGYEQYF. The CDR3 DNA reads TGTGCCAGCAGCTTAAGAAGAGAAGGCTACGAGCAGTACTTC.

The chain combines TRBV7-6 with TRBJ2-7; possibly TRBD2 for D (5 bases). V was pared by 1 base and J by 3 bases, with 13 bases between. The CDR3 totals 15 residues. CDR1 is SGHVS and CDR2 is FNYEAQ in the germline V gene. CDR3 in DNA: TGTGCCAGCAGCTTAGTAAGTCTAGCTCTCTACGAGCAGTACTTC. Protein product: CASSLVSLALYEQYF.

The CDR3 DNA reads TGTGCCAGCAGTTACGCGGCAGGGGATACTGAAGCTTTCTTT. Encoded protein: CASSYAAGDTEAFF. V gene TRBV6-5 combines with J gene TRBJ1-1, with D perhaps TRBD1 (6 bases). The germline CDR1 and CDR2 sequences are MNHEY and SVGAGI. This CDR3 has 14 residues. The germline V and J ends were trimmed by 2 bases and 5 bases, with 12 bases remaining between them.

This chain connects TRBV5-6 to TRBJ2-4, with no clear D. V was pared by 0 bases and J by 3 bases, with 13 bases between. The V gene's germline CDR1 is SGHDT and CDR2 YYEEEE. The CDR3 is 16 residues long. The CDR3 is CASSLGYVLGKNIQYF. In DNA form, the CDR3 reads TGTGCCAGCAGCTTGGGTTATGTCTTAGGCAAAAACATTCAGTACTTC.

The DNA of the CDR3 is TGTGCCAGCAGGTCAACCGGGACAGATACGCAGTATTTT. It specifies CASRSTGTDTQYF. J is TRBJ2-3 and V is TRBV6-1; D uncertain. CDR1 is MNHNS and CDR2 is SASEGT in the germline V gene. There are 13 residues in the CDR3. Trimming took off 6 bases at V and 3 bases at J, with 10 bases between the two ends.

The table lists this clone with a count of one. The chain has TRBV11-1 and TRBJ2-5; maybe TRBD1 (7 bases). Per the germline V gene, CDR1 is SGHAT and CDR2 is FQDESV (reference sequence). The CDR3 loop spans 14 amino acids. Trimming pared 3 bases from V and 4 bases from J, leaving 12 bases between. DNA of the CDR3: TGTGCCAGCAGCTTGGAGGGGGCCGCAGAGACCCAGTACTTC. The encoded protein is CASSLEGAAETQYF. Using reference TRBV11-1 and TRBJ2-5 for the parts outside the CDR3, the full variable domain is EAEVAQSPRYKITEKSQAVAFWCDPISGHATLYWYRQILGQGPELLVQFQDESVVDDSQLPKDRFSAERLKGVDSTLKIQPAELGDSAMYLCASSLEGAAETQYFGPGTRLLVL.

The chain carries TRBV29-1 and TRBJ2-3, with TRBD2 matching 8 bases. The germline V gene has CDR1 SQVTM and CDR2 ANQGSEA. The V segment lost 4 bases and the J segment 2 bases; nucleotides outside the gene matches: 5. This CDR3 is 14 amino acids long. The DNA of the CDR3 is TGCAGCGTTGCTCGGGAGGGCCCCACAGATACGCAGTATTTT. The encoded protein is CSVAREGPTDTQYF.

The rearrangement uses TRBV28 and TRBJ2-3; D is ambiguous. Trimming left V 3 bases short and J 2 bases short, with 6 bases between. Germline CDR1 and CDR2: MDHEN and SYDVKM. The CDR3 spans 13 residues. Here the CDR3 DNA reads TGTGCCAGCAGTTTTCCGTACACAGATACGCAGTATTTT. Translated: CASSFPYTDTQYF.

The V call is TRBV11-2, the J call TRBJ1-1, with TRBD1 as a possible D gene (6 bases). Germline loops: CDR1 SGHAT, CDR2 FQNNGV. The CDR3 loop spans 18 amino acids. With 0 bases removed from V and 1 base from J, the gap between germline ends came to 18 bases. CDR3: CASSLDPEPTGENTEAFF. CDR3 in DNA: TGTGCCAGCAGCTTAGATCCTGAACCGACAGGAGAGAACACTGAAGCTTTCTTT.

The V call is TRBV6-5, the J call TRBJ2-2, with D unclear. CDR1 and CDR2 from the germline V gene are MNHEY and SVGAGI. V was pared by 2 bases and J by 2 bases, with 3 bases between. This CDR3 has 13 residues. CDR3 coding DNA: TGTGCCAGCAGTTACATCAACACCGGGGAGCTGTTTTTT. Translating it yields CASSYINTGELFF.

CDR3 sequence: CASSYLMGTGELFF. The CDR3 nucleotides are TGTGCCAGCAGTTACTTAATGGGGACCGGGGAGCTGTTTTTT. V usage is TRBV6-5 and J usage is TRBJ2-2; D call uncertain. Germline assignment: CDR1 MNHEY and CDR2 SVGAGI. Trimming took 1 base from V and 5 from J, leaving 8 bases between them. CDR3 length: 14 residues.

The CDR3 loop reads CASSPGHNYEQYF. In DNA form, the CDR3 reads TGTGCCAGTAGTCCGGGACACAACTACGAGCAGTACTTC. The chain employs TRBV19 and TRBJ2-7, with a possible D match to TRBD1 (6 bases). Germline V lookup: CDR1 LNHDA, CDR2 SQIVND (reference sequence). Trimming took 5 bases from V and 3 from J, leaving 11 bases between them. CDR3 size: 13 residues. Together with reference TRBV19 and TRBJ2-7, the CDR3 gives the full variable domain: DGGITQSPKYLFRKEGQNVTLSCEQNLNHDAMYWYRQDPGQGLRLIYYSQIVNDFQKGDIAEGYSVSREKKESFPLTVTSAQKNPTAFYLCASSPGHNYEQYFGPGTRLTVT.

V and J are TRBV13 and TRBJ1-1; tentative D call: TRBD1 (6 bases). From germline, CDR1 is PRHDT and CDR2 FYEKMQ (reference sequence). The CDR3 length is 14 residues. V lost 1 base and J 8 bases, leaving 14 bases between the germline ends. The CDR3 sequence: CASSLDLTGREAFF. The CDR3 DNA is TGTGCCAGCAGCTTAGACTTGACAGGTAGGGAAGCTTTCTTT.

V and J are TRBV27 and TRBJ2-7, with 9 bases that match TRBD2. The ends lost 4 bases at V and 0 bases at J; junction bases unmatched: 10. Looked up from germline, CDR1 is MNHEY and CDR2 is SMNVEV (reference sequence). This CDR3 region has 17 residues. CDR3 coding DNA: TGTGCCAGCAGTTCCGTGGGGGTAGCGGGAGTCTCCTACGAGCAGTACTTC. Its protein product is CASSSVGVAGVSYEQYF.

The chain couples TRBV21-1 to TRBJ2-7. TRBV21-1 is a pseudogene segment. The CDR3 contains 17 residues. CDR3 DNA: TGTGCCAGCAGCAAAGCTCACGCCCGGGACCCCTACTACGAGCAGTACTTC. Translation: CASSKAHARDPYYEQYF.

The rearrangement uses TRBV5-4 and TRBJ2-5; 8 bases are a match to TRBD1. The J call is in doubt because the DNA end fits TRBJ2-7 better. This CDR3 spans 14 amino acids. Germline lookup yields CDR1 SGHNT and CDR2 YYREEE (reference sequence). CDR3 protein: CASSTGTGPYEQYF. In DNA form, the CDR3 reads TGTGCCAGCAGCACCGGGACAGGACCTTACGAGCAGTACTTC.

The chain carries TRBV5-1 and TRBJ2-3, with D perhaps assigned TRBD1 or TRBD2 (5 bases each). V lost 3 bases and J 4 bases, leaving 12 bases between the germline ends. Germline V gene data show CDR1 as SGHRS and CDR2 as YFSETQ. CDR3 size: 14 residues. DNA for the CDR3: TGCGCCAGCAGCTCGCAGGGAGCCCCAGATACGCAGTATTTT. This codes for CASSSQGAPDTQYF.